Sequencing of this T cell receptor (beta chain) was carried out in a study of T cell responses to AZD1222 COVID-19 vaccine. The study, taken as a whole, reports: Researchers took repertoire samples only after the peak T cell response had come. White British people made up most donors, females outnumbered males, and clonal diversity was possibly underestimated.

Clones were sequenced by immunoSEQ multiplex PCR, and TCRdb holds only the in-frame ones, with some missing. The sample includes around 200,000 clones, approximately 90% of them seen just once. CDR3 size: 16 residues. V lost 0 bases, J lost 5 bases, and 13 bases lay in between. Germline-derived CDR1 and CDR2 are SGHTA and FQGTGA. A word on this clone: Its antigen is not identified.

Pooling of second doses given at about 4 or about 12 weeks was done. Specimen: peripheral blood, collected 28 days after the second AZD1222 dose. The rearrangement links TRBV7-3 to TRBJ2-2; D may be TRBD1 or TRBD2 (6 bases each). The receptor was isolated from an adult who received the AZD1222 COVID-19 vaccine. In DNA, the CDR3 is TGTGCCAGCAGCTTAACGGGGGGCTCGGAAACCGGGGAGCTGTTTTTT. Its translation is CASSLTGGSETGELFF.